This T cell receptor beta chain came from a study of CD8+CD57+ T cells in acquired aplastic anemia. The sequenced patients had an expansion of CD8+CD57+ cells seen by flow cytometry. On this clonotype: Its matching antigen is unknown.

The V gene lost 3 bases and the J gene lost 0 bases, with 11 bases spanning the gap. Germline V gives CDR1 MGHRA, CDR2 YSYEKL. The CDR3 has 16 residues. General study points: Shared by patients and controls, just under 30 CD8+ CDR3s were abundant in patients.

Both TCR beta VDJ combination and CDR3 sequence profiling were carried out. Genomic DNA was the template for this profiling. TCRdb fed the reads into MiXCR, producing one record per CDR3 protein. Here the sample spans under 500,000 distinct CDR3 sequences, more than 25% being singletons. The chain joins TRBV4-1 to TRBJ1-4; D is ambiguous. Sequencing was performed on sorted CD4+, CD8+, or CD8+CD57+ T cells (not recorded which) from PBMCs. The receptor comes from a human donor with aplastic anemia. In DNA form, the CDR3 reads TGCGCCAGCAGCCAGAGTCCGCAAGCAACTAATGAAAAACTGTTTTTT. Translated: CASSQSPQATNEKLFF.